This T cell receptor (beta chain) was obtained from a study of CD8+CD57+ T cells in acquired aplastic anemia. Study-level results: Significant differences in CD8+ Simpson's diversity were not observed between patients and controls. Between patients and controls, about 30 CD8+ CDR3 sequences were found in common.

TCR beta VDJ and CDR3 were profiled, and genomic DNA was the template. MiXCR, applied by TCRdb to the reads, yields one record per CDR3 protein. Among 250,000 to 300,000 distinct CDR3 sequences, about 56% were seen once, and the ten largest hold 7% to 9%. The CDR3 has 14 amino acids. V was pared by 3 bases and J by 0 bases, with 9 bases between. The V gene's germline CDR1 is DFQATT and CDR2 SNEGSKA (reference sequence). Of note for this clonotype: What it binds is unknown.

This receptor was identified in a human donor with severe aplastic anemia or a healthy control (not recorded which). V is TRBV20-1 and J is TRBJ2-1; D is possibly TRBD2 (5 bases). Sequenced input: sorted CD4+, CD8+, or CD8+CD57+ T cells (not recorded which) from PBMCs. Here the CDR3 reads CSASPADSYNEQFF. CDR3 coding DNA: TGCAGTGCTAGCCCAGCGGACTCCTACAATGAGCAGTTCTTC.